What follows are 9 T cell receptor beta chains derived from one specimen sequenced in a study of cytomegalovirus exposure and HLA in healthy donors. The PCR used 60 Vbeta and 13 Jbeta primers. TCRdb keeps only in-frame clones here, not all; method: immunoSEQ multiplex PCR. The sample holds over 200,000 clones; around 80% are singletons and the top ten take roughly 2.5%. The sample comprised PBMCs. The receptor source for this set is an older woman in good health and CMV-seropositive.

This chain uses TRBV4-1 with TRBJ2-1; 10 nucleotides match TRBD2. CDR3 size: 16 residues. Germline CDR1 MGHRA, CDR2 YSYEKL. V trimming: 1 base; J trimming: 6 bases; junction bases outside the gene matches: 6. The CDR3 here is CASSQVGAGGRNEQFF. The CDR3 coding sequence is TGCGCCAGCAGCCAAGTTGGAGCGGGAGGGCGCAATGAGCAGTTCTTC.

J is TRBJ2-2 and V is TRBV7-9; 11 positions match TRBD1. Germline V gene sequence: CDR1 SEHNR, CDR2 FQNEAQ (reference sequence). Trimming removed 4 bases from V and 4 bases from J; junction bases left unmatched: 5. The CDR3 covers 16 residues. Here the CDR3 reads CASSSPGQGGTGELFF. In DNA, the CDR3 is TGTGCCAGCAGCTCACCGGGACAGGGGGGCACCGGGGAGCTGTTTTTT.

The chain links TRBV11-2 to TRBJ1-1; no clear D. This CDR3 has 15 amino acids. From germline, CDR1 is SGHAT and CDR2 FQNNGV. Between the trimmed V and J ends, which lost 1 base and 5 bases, there was a span of 14 bases. The CDR3 spells CASSLARSTGTEAFF. The CDR3 DNA follows: TGTGCCAGCAGCTTAGCACGGAGCACGGGGACTGAAGCTTTCTTT.

This clone was counted once. The V gene is TRBV18, the J gene TRBJ1-2; TRBD1 matches at 11 bases. The CDR3 has 17 amino acids. CDR1 is KGHSH and CDR2 is LQKENI in the germline V gene. V trimming: 2 bases; J trimming: 5 bases; junction bases outside the gene matches: 10. CDR3 DNA sequence: TGTGCCAGCTCACCATCCAGGACAGGGGGCTTCGGGTATGGCTACACCTTC. Translating gives CASSPSRTGGFGYGYTF.

The genes are TRBV30 and TRBJ1-2, with D possibly matching TRBD1 (6 bases). With 0 bases removed from V and 5 bases from J, the gap between germline ends came to 10 bases. In germline, CDR1 is GTSNPN, CDR2 SVGIG (reference sequence). The CDR3 is 13 residues long. Here the CDR3 DNA reads TGTGCCTGGAGTGTTGAGGGGGGGTATGGCTACACCTTC. This codes for CAWSVEGGYGYTF.

This chain joins TRBV7-2 and TRBJ2-3; D gene uncertain. Germline loops: CDR1 SGHTA, CDR2 FQGNSA. CDR3 size: 13 residues. The germline V and J ends were trimmed by 5 bases and 2 bases, with 8 bases remaining between them. CDR3 bases: TGTGCCAGCAGCCCCGTCTACACAGATACGCAGTATTTT. Its translation is CASSPVYTDTQYF.

DNA of the CDR3: TGTGCCAGCAGGAACCTAGACAGGCGGAACACTGAAGCTTTCTTT. Protein product: CASRNLDRRNTEAFF. V and J are TRBV6-5 and TRBJ1-1, with D possibly being TRBD1 (6 bases). V lost 6 bases, J lost 1 base, and 15 bases lay in between. The CDR3 consists of 15 residues. The germline gives CDR1 MNHEY, CDR2 SVGAGI.

The CDR3 here is CASSPSGTWLSSNEKLFF. The CDR3, as DNA: TGTGCCAGCAGCCCATCCGGGACATGGCTCTCTTCTAATGAAAAACTGTTTTTT. The gene calls are TRBV4-2 and TRBJ1-4; D may be TRBD1 (6 bases). The CDR3 runs to 18 residues. Germline V CDR1 and CDR2: LGHNA, YNFKEQ. V lost 4 bases to trimming and J lost 3 bases, with 21 bases between them.

Here the CDR3 DNA reads TGTGCCAGCAGCCAAACCGGGACTAGCGGGAGGTACGAGCAGTACTTC. Translating gives CASSQTGTSGRYEQYF. This chain links TRBV4-2 with TRBJ2-5; TRBD2 matches 15 bases. The DNA end favors TRBJ2-7, so the J call may be wrong. The length of the CDR3 is 16 residues. Germline CDR1 and CDR2: LGHNA and YNFKEQ.